Listed here are 2 T cell receptor beta chains from one sample, sequenced in a study of T cell repertoires in cytomegalovirus infection. MiXCR was run by TCRdb on the reads, yielding one entry per CDR3 protein. The sample consists of approximately 910,000 distinct CDR3 sequences, more than 25% of them appearing once. Their specific antigens are unknown. Material: cultured CD8+ T cells from PBMCs, obtained from culture after CMV antigen stimulation. These TCRs come from a human donor in good health (CMV status not recorded). Some clones in this sample may be carry-over from other donors' samples.

V usage is TRBV5-8 and J usage is TRBJ2-2, with D perhaps matching TRBD1 or TRBD2 (6 bases each). V shed 0 bases and J shed 4 bases, with 16 bases lying between them. CDR1 SGHTS and CDR2 YDEGEE come from the germline V gene. This CDR3 region has 17 residues. The CDR3 spells CASSLELGGGVTGELFF. For the CDR3, the DNA is TGTGCCAGCAGCTTGGAGTTAGGAGGGGGAGTCACCGGGGAGCTGTTTTTT.

This clonotype was recorded a few times. Here the CDR3 DNA reads TGTGCCAGCAGCTTACCGGCTAGCGGGGAAGAGACCCAGTACTTC. Its protein is CASSLPASGEETQYF. The V and J genes are TRBV7-6 and TRBJ2-5; 9 bases fit TRBD2. V shed 2 bases and J 3 bases; nucleotides not matched to a gene: 4. CDR1 SGHVS and CDR2 FNYEAQ come from the germline V gene. This CDR3 has 15 amino acids.